This TCR beta chain appears in the sequencing data of a study of Ad26.COV2.S vaccination and SARS-CoV-2 variants (dated by TCRdb to the early 2020s). General notes on the study: Donors in the vaccine arm were drawn from COV1001, a multicentre, randomized, double-blind, placebo-controlled phase I-IIa trial testing Ad26.COV2.S in healthy adults. Ad26.COV2.S was administered intramuscularly at 5 x 10^10 or 1 x 10^11 viral particles, either as a single shot or as two shots given 56 days apart. TCRbeta repertoire sequencing served as the tool for gauging how specific and how broad the SARS-CoV-2-reactive T cell receptors were following Ad26.COV2.S vaccination. A total of approximately 32 samples were included in the TCR-sequenced set, comprising 19 Ad26.COV2.S vaccine recipients, 5 placebo recipients and 8 SARS-CoV-2 convalescent individuals. Trial participants were randomized into five groups of five: low-dose or high-dose Ad26.COV2.S given once or twice, or placebo on both occasions. Blinding of investigators to trial group allocation was maintained during experiments and outcome assessment.

The full study reports these points: Ad26.COV2.S recipients had higher spike-specific TCR breadth than placebo recipients (P = 0.0014). The authors noted that total T cell responses may have been underestimated by the TCR breadth and depth analyses. The study was not powered for comparison of responses between vaccine doses or regimens. Substantial breadth of spike-specific CD8+ and CD4+ T cell responses was reported after vaccination. Non-spike TCR breadth was comparable between vaccine and placebo recipients, consistent with the vaccine containing only spike.

V is pared back by 0 bases and J by 5 bases, with 4 bases lying between the germline termini. The CDR3 holds 13 amino acids from the cysteine to the phenylalanine. The only DNA kept is the CDR3, 39 bases in frame from the first base. CDR1 and CDR2 are drawn from the germline V gene (reference sequence): LGHDT, YNNKEL. The immunoSEQ Assay was used to sequence TCRbeta CDR3 regions. After extraction, genomic DNA underwent amplification by bias-controlled multiplex PCR, followed by high-throughput sequencing. The authors' pipeline ran thus. To quantify the absolute abundance of every unique TCRbeta CDR3 region, sequences were collapsed and filtered. T cell fraction was estimated by normalizing TCRbeta template counts to usable DNA, which was measured by amplifying reference genes present in all nucleated cells. Repertoire TCRs were annotated as SARS-CoV-2-specific by exact matching of V gene, CDR3 amino acid sequence and J gene to a known reactive TCR set. The reference SARS-CoV-2 TCR set was obtained from MIRA and was filtered for enrichment in COVID-19-positive ImmuneCODE repertoires, whereby public or cross-reactive TCRs were removed. Based on the MIRA antigens, annotated TCRs were further analysed at the level of specific ORF or position within ORF. Breadth was defined as the number of annotated unique rearrangements divided by the total number of unique productive rearrangements, and depth was defined as the summed frequency of the annotated unique rearrangements. Two-sided Wilcoxon rank-sum tests were applied when comparing TCR breadth between groups. The immuneACCESS repertoire file appears here via TCRdb, limited to in-frame rearrangements. These files lack a portion of the clones; in checked studies, under half of the deficit traces to unresolved V genes, and the cause of the others is not known. V and J calls and clone size are as listed in that table; D and trimming were resolved from the DNA. The sample contains roughly 510,000 clones, 87% of them found a single time. In total, the top ten clones hold 10% to 15% of the sample.

As to this clone: Its recognized antigen is unknown. No much larger clone exists at a distance of one base, and base qualities are not known.

The intended sense of this specimen's treatment or condition label: some 19 received Ad26.COV2.S at low or high dose, single or two shots; five or six received placebo; per-sample allocation not given. For vaccine and placebo recipients, repertoires were sequenced using samples collected on day 63 after the first injection. Between 29 July and 7 August 2020, Cohort 1b enrolled around 24 adults aged 18-55 years at one site in Boston, USA. Ad26.COV2.S was a replication-incompetent adenovirus type 26 vector that expressed a prefusion-stabilized SARS-CoV-2 spike protein derived from the original Wuhan strain.

The sequenced sample was peripheral blood, obtained in a trial of Ad26.COV2.S vaccine versus placebo. This receptor was identified in a person between 18 and 65 years old who received the Ad26.COV2.S COVID-19 vaccine or a placebo. The sequence is built from TRBV3-1 (or the pseudogene TRBV3-2) and TRBJ2-2; a confident D gene designation cannot be given. In nucleotides, the sequence is TGTGCCAGCAGCCAAGAGCAAACCGGGGAGCTGTTTTTT. It translates as CASSQEQTGELFF.